The 27 T cell receptor beta chains below were found in one sample sequenced in a study of blood T cells in healthy people across ages. A sample-barcoded 5' primer and a J-beta primer mix were used in a second PCR of roughly 7 to 11 cycles. TCRdb re-analysed the 5' RACE reads in MiXCR, keeping a single row per CDR3 protein. The top ten hold about 11% of the sample, which has some 1.6 million distinct CDR3 sequences, around 36% seen once. Sequencing was performed on blood. These receptors were taken from a woman in her twenties or thirties in good health.

The V and J genes are TRBV10-3 and TRBJ1-4; possible D gene TRBD1, 5 bases. Germline V CDR1 and CDR2: ENHRY, SYGVKD. The CDR3 covers 12 residues. The V end was cut by 4 bases, the J end by 7 bases, with 7 bases between. CDR3 sequence reads: CAISGDGEKLFF. The CDR3 DNA is TGTGCCATCAGTGGGGACGGTGAAAAACTGTTTTTT.

This clonotype was counted a few times. This sequence joins TRBV3-1 and TRBJ2-6; D is unclear. V was trimmed by 3 bases and J by 1 base, leaving 7 bases between them. CDR3 length: 15 amino acids. From germline, CDR1 is LGHDT and CDR2 YNNKEL (reference sequence). CDR3 coding DNA: TGTGCCAGCAGCCACCGCGAGTCTGGGGCCAACGTCCTGACTTTC. This codes for CASSHRESGANVLTF.

A few counts support this clonotype. The CDR3 reads CASSAGLAGVHLSTDTQYF. The CDR3 nucleotides are TGTGCCAGCAGCGCGGGACTAGCGGGAGTCCACCTTAGCACAGATACGCAGTATTTT. The V call is TRBV7-3, the J call TRBJ2-3; 14 positions match TRBD2. The CDR3 contains 19 residues. V trimming: 5 bases; J trimming: 0 bases; junction bases outside the gene matches: 10. CDR1 and CDR2 from the germline V gene are SGHTA and FQGTGA.

This clonotype was counted only a few times. V is TRBV29-1 and J is TRBJ1-2; D uncertain. The CDR3 is made up of 12 amino acids. V was pared by 4 bases and J by 7 bases, with 13 bases between. In germline, CDR1 is SQVTM, CDR2 ANQGSEA. The DNA for the CDR3 is TGCAGCGTTGCACGAAGGGCTAGTGGCTACACCTTC. Protein: CSVARRASGYTF.

This chain joins TRBV28 and TRBJ2-1, with 9 bases identical to TRBD2. The J segment lost 7 bases and the V segment lost 6 bases, leaving 10 bases of the junction unmatched. The CDR3 length is 15 residues. In germline, CDR1 is MDHEN, CDR2 SYDVKM. CDR3 DNA: TGTGCCAGCAGCCAATCACGACTAGCGGTAAATGAGCAGTTCTTC. This encodes CASSQSRLAVNEQFF.

This clonotype has a handful of counts. The chain carries TRBV4-1 and TRBJ2-7; possibly TRBD2 for D (5 bases). This CDR3 is 15 amino acids long. Trimming took off 4 bases at V and 2 bases at J, with 15 bases between the two ends. Germline CDR1 MGHRA, CDR2 YSYEKL. CDR3 sequence (DNA): TGCGCCAGCAGCCGTCCCGAGGGCAGGACCTACGAGCAGTACTTC. Translated, it gives CASSRPEGRTYEQYF.

The table lists this clonotype with many counts. This chain joins TRBV29-1 and TRBJ2-4; TRBD2 might be the D (6 bases). Germline CDR1 is SQVTM and CDR2 is ANQGSEA. The ends were cut back, 7 bases at V and 13 bases at J, with 26 bases in the middle. The CDR3 sequence is 14 residues long. The DNA for the CDR3 is TGCAGCGGTCTCTGGAGGGACTCCGGAGGTGAGCAGTACTTC. This codes for CSGLWRDSGGEQYF.

The gene calls are TRBV7-3 and TRBJ2-1, with 7 bases identical to TRBD2. The V gene's germline CDR1 is SGHTA and CDR2 FQGTGA. The CDR3 totals 15 residues. The ends lost 5 bases at V and 5 bases at J; junction bases unmatched: 9. The CDR3 sequence is CASSPSGILDNEQFF. DNA for the CDR3: TGTGCCAGCAGCCCAAGCGGGATTCTGGACAATGAGCAGTTCTTC.

At least ten counts were recorded for this clonotype. In DNA, the CDR3 is TGCAGCGCGGAAACCGGGACAGGGGTCCGCTACAATGAGCAGTTCTTC. Translating gives CSAETGTGVRYNEQFF. This chain uses TRBV29-1 with TRBJ2-1; 10 bases align to TRBD1. Germline trimming cut 7 bases from V and 3 bases from J; bases unmatched to any gene: 12. The CDR3 consists of 16 residues. CDR1 is SQVTM and CDR2 is ANQGSEA in the germline V gene.

This clonotype was found a few times. This chain uses TRBV6-6 with TRBJ2-5, with a weak D call TRBD2 (6 bases). The CDR3 is 15 residues long. Germline V gene sequence: CDR1 MNHNY, CDR2 SVGAGI (reference sequence). V shed 6 bases and J shed 1 base, with 15 bases lying between them. This chain's CDR3 is CASRDQLAFQETQYF. The CDR3 DNA follows: TGTGCCAGCAGGGACCAACTAGCATTCCAAGAGACCCAGTACTTC.

This chain joins TRBV29-1 and TRBJ1-4; 9 bases are shared with TRBD1. Germline V gene sequence: CDR1 SQVTM, CDR2 ANQGSEA. The CDR3 is 15 residues long. J lost 10 bases, V lost 1 base, and 10 bases had no gene match. CDR3 residues: CSVEGGDRGIGKLFF. DNA of the CDR3: TGCAGCGTTGAAGGGGGCGACAGGGGGATAGGAAAACTGTTTTTT.

This clonotype has a handful of counts. J is TRBJ1-4 and V is TRBV4-1; 7 bases map to TRBD1. The CDR3 has 16 amino acids. Trimming took 0 bases from V and 8 from J; bases not matched to a gene: 9. Germline CDR1 and CDR2: MGHRA and YSYEKL. In DNA, the CDR3 is TGCGCCAGCAGCCAAGATCGGTGGGACAGTCGGGAAAAACTGTTTTTT. This encodes CASSQDRWDSREKLFF.

The rearrangement joins TRBV28 to TRBJ1-5; D unclear. Between the trimmed V and J ends, which lost 5 bases and 3 bases, there was a span of 14 bases. CDR1 is MDHEN and CDR2 is SYDVKM in the germline V gene. The CDR3 is made up of 15 amino acids. The CDR3 nucleotides read TGTGCCAGCAGTGCGCGGTCCGGAGTCAATCAGCCCCAGCATTTT. This sequence encodes CASSARSGVNQPQHF.

The V gene is TRBV29-1, the J gene TRBJ2-1, with 16 bases aligning to TRBD2. V lost 6 bases, J lost 3 bases, and 14 bases stayed unmatched. This CDR3 is 19 amino acids long. Germline CDR1 reads SQVTM; CDR2 reads ANQGSEA. This CDR3 is CSVELTGTSGGDGYNEQFF. The CDR3 region has the DNA TGCAGCGTCGAACTCACCGGGACTAGCGGGGGGGATGGCTACAATGAGCAGTTCTTC.

About this clonotype itself: An end of the junction does not agree with germline; a read error may underlie this. The V gene is TRBV6-2 or TRBV6-3, the J gene TRBJ1-1; a weak D match, TRBD1 (5 bases). The CDR3 totals 18 residues. CDR1 and CDR2 from the germline V gene are MNHEY and SVGEGT. CDR3 bases: TGTGCCAGCACCCATCCCCTAACCGGCCCCACAGGAGGCACTGGAGCTTTCTTT. The encoded protein is CASTHPLTGPTGGTGAFF.

This clonotype has just a few counts. V gene TRBV4-1 combines with J gene TRBJ2-7; a weak D match, TRBD2 (6 bases). Trimming took 3 bases from V and 7 from J, leaving 22 bases between them. Germline CDR1 reads MGHRA; CDR2 reads YSYEKL. The length of the CDR3 is 16 residues. CDR3 DNA sequence: TGCGCCAGCAGCCAGACCTGGGGGGTCGTGTCGGGGGAGCAGTACTTC. This encodes CASSQTWGVVSGEQYF.

This chain uses TRBV20-1 with TRBJ2-3; maybe TRBD1 (5 bases). This CDR3 comprises 12 residues. Trimming removed 1 base at V and 6 bases at J, with 8 bases between. Per the germline V gene, CDR1 is DFQATT and CDR2 is SNEGSKA (reference sequence). CDR3 DNA: TGCAGTGCTAGAGGTAGGGGTGATACGCAGTATTTT. It yields the protein CSARGRGDTQYF.

V gene TRBV6-1 combines with J gene TRBJ1-5, with D possibly TRBD1 on 5 matching bases. The V end lost 5 bases, the J end lost 2 bases, and 16 bases lay between the germline ends. CDR3 size: 16 residues. The germline CDR1 and CDR2 sequences are MNHNS and SASEGT. The CDR3 spells CASSLEKGHGNQPQHF. Written as DNA, the CDR3 is TGTGCCAGCAGTCTTGAGAAGGGGCATGGCAATCAGCCCCAGCATTTT.

This clonotype was seen many times. The chain recombines TRBV20-1 with TRBJ2-1; D remains ambiguous. CDR1 and CDR2 from the germline V gene are DFQATT and SNEGSKA (reference sequence). Trimming left V 3 bases short and J 8 bases short, with 8 bases between. The CDR3 is 11 residues long. CDR3 DNA sequence: TGCAGTGCTAGCCAGCTCGATGAGCAGTTCTTC. Protein: CSASQLDEQFF.

This chain links TRBV20-1 with TRBJ1-2, with 7 bases matching TRBD1. CDR3 length: 15 residues. V was pared by 5 bases and J by 5 bases, with 14 bases of the junction left unmatched. From germline, CDR1 is DFQATT and CDR2 SNEGSKA (reference sequence). This CDR3 is CSAVQQGKTGYGYTF. CDR3 in DNA: TGCAGTGCTGTACAACAGGGGAAGACCGGGTATGGCTACACCTTC.

This clonotype has more than one count but fewer than ten. V is TRBV20-1 and J is TRBJ1-6; D call uncertain. V was pared by 1 base and J by 5 bases, with 9 bases between. Germline V gene lookup returns CDR1 DFQATT and CDR2 SNEGSKA (reference sequence). The CDR3 length is 14 residues. The CDR3 region has the DNA TGCAGTGCTAGAGTTGGGGAGAATAATTCACCCCTCCACTTT. As protein: CSARVGENNSPLHF.

J is TRBJ2-4 and V is TRBV14; either TRBD1 or TRBD2 may fit D (6 bases each). Germline assignment: CDR1 SGHDN and CDR2 FVKESK. V lost 4 bases, J lost 8 bases, and 15 bases lay in between. The length of the CDR3 is 14 residues. DNA of the CDR3: TGTGCCAGCAGCCTAATGACGGGGGCTGACATTCAGTACTTC. Its translation: CASSLMTGADIQYF. The variable domain in full, with the rest retrieved from reference TRBV14 and TRBJ2-4, is EAGVTQFPSHSVIEKGQTVTLRCDPISGHDNLYWYRRVMGKEIKFLLHFVKESKQDESGMPNNRFLAERTGGTYSTLKVQPAELEDSGVYFCASSLMTGADIQYFGAGTRLSVL.

The chain joins TRBV15 to TRBJ2-1; D may match TRBD1 or TRBD2 (5 bases each). Germline CDR1 is LNHNV and CDR2 is YYDKDF (reference sequence). The V end was cut by 4 bases, the J end by 13 bases, with 23 bases between. The CDR3 runs 15 residues. The CDR3 spells CATSTPLGGEETQFF. DNA of the CDR3: TGTGCCACCAGCACCCCCCTTGGGGGAGAAGAGACCCAGTTCTTC.

This clonotype showed up just a few times. The rearrangement joins TRBV27 to TRBJ2-7, with D maybe TRBD2 (7 bases). The CDR3 totals 17 residues. Trimming took off 6 bases at V and 2 bases at J, with 23 bases between the two ends. Germline loops: CDR1 MNHEY, CDR2 SMNVEV (reference sequence). The CDR3 DNA reads TGTGCCAGCAGCCACTTCTGGGGGGGCAGGATGACCTACGAGCAGTACTTC. Amino acid sequence: CASSHFWGGRMTYEQYF.

This clonotype was seen a handful of times. The genes are TRBV12-3 or TRBV12-4 and TRBJ1-5; 7 bases are shared with TRBD1. CDR3 length: 15 residues. With 9 bases clipped from V and 4 bases from J, the junction kept 12 bases outside the gene matches. CDR3 in amino acids: CASSPRGALNQPQHF. The DNA for the CDR3 is TGTGCCAGTAGCCCCAGGGGGGCTTTAAATCAGCCCCAGCATTTT.

Note on this clonotype: This may be a read error: a much more frequent sequence differs by one nucleotide. The chain employs TRBV29-1 and TRBJ2-7; possible D gene TRBD1, 6 bases. The CDR3 covers 12 residues. CDR1 and CDR2 from the germline V gene are SQVTM and ANQGSEA. The CDR3 is CSLRDNSYGQYF. The DNA of the CDR3 is TGCAGCCTACGGGACAACTCCTACGGGCAGTACTTC.

This clonotype has a count of ten or more. The rearrangement joins TRBV29-1 to TRBJ2-5; no clear D gene. There are 13 residues in the CDR3. Trimming cost V 1 base and J 4 bases, with 10 bases left between them. Germline CDR1 is SQVTM and CDR2 is ANQGSEA. The chain's CDR3 is CSVEVAAGETQYF. The CDR3 DNA is TGCAGCGTTGAAGTGGCCGCCGGAGAGACCCAGTACTTC.